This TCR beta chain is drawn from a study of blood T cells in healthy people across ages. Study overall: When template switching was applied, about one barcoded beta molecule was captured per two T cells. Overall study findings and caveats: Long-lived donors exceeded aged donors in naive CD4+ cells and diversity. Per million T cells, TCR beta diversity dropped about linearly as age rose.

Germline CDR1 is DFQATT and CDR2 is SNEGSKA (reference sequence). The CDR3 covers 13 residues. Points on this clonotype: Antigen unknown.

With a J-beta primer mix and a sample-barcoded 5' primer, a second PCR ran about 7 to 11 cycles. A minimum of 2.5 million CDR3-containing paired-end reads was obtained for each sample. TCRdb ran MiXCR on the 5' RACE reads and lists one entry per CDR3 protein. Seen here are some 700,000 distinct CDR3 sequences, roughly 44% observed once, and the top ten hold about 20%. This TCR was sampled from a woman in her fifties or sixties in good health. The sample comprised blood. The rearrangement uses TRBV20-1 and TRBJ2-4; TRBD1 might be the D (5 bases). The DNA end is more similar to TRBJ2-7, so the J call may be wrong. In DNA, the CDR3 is TGCAGTGCTAGAGGACAGAGTTATTACGAGCAGTACTTC. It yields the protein CSARGQSYYEQYF.